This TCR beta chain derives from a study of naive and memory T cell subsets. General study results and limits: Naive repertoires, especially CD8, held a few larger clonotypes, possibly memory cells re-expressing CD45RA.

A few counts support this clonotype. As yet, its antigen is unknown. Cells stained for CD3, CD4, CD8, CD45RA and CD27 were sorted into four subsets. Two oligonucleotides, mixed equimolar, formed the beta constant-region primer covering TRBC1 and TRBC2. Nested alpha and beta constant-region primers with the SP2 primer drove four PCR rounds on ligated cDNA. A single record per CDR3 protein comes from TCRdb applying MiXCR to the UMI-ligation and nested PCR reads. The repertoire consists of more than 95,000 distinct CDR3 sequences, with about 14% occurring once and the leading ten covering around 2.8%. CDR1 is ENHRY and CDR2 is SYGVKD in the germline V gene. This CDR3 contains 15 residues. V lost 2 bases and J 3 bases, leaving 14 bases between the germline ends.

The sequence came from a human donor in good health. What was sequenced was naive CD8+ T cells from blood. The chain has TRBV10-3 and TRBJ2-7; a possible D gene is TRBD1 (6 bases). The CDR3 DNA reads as TGTGCCATCAGTGAGGCAGGGGCCGTTGACTACGAGCAGTACTTC. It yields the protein CAISEAGAVDYEQYF.